This T cell receptor beta chain was obtained from a study of OX40 agonist ivuxolimab in advanced cancers. TCRdb's copy holds only in-frame clones and misses some; the assay was immunoSEQ multiplex PCR. The data contain some 57,000 clones, just under 90% of them singletons. This CDR3 has 12 amino acids. Trimming left V 6 bases short and J 4 bases short, with 9 bases between. Germline loops: CDR1 SEHNR, CDR2 FQNEAQ (reference sequence). General study points: Researchers report that CD8+ T cells had, on average, more expanded clones than CD4+.

About this clone itself: The antigen remains undetermined.

The TCR originated in an adult with an advanced solid tumor such as melanoma, head and neck, liver or kidney cancer. This rearrangement joins TRBV7-9 to TRBJ2-5, with D hard to call. Sequenced here: CD4+ or CD8+ T cells sorted from blood, sampled in a trial of the OX40 agonist ivuxolimab. Written as DNA, the CDR3 is TGTGCCAGCAGTGGTCCAGGAGAGACCCAGTACTTC. Its protein product is CASSGPGETQYF.